This TCR beta chain was documented in a study of blood T cell repertoires in COVID-19 (dated by TCRdb to the early 2020s). With regard to the full study: Collaborator samples came from the United States, Italy and Spain and covered acute and convalescent phases of COVID-19. The material from the prospective study consisted of cDNA or gDNA derived from T cells, B-cell-depleted T cells, or PBMCs. Deeply sampled blood TCRbeta repertoires from subjects exposed to, actively infected with, or recovered from COVID-19 were included in the dataset. The repertoires were released in a freely available public database meant as a resource for research on the immune response to SARS-CoV-2. The samples were drawn from two sources: the first 160 participants of the ongoing ImmuneRACE study, and 1,254 subjects contributed by 6 global collaborators. A de-identified subject ID, COVID-19 status, age in years and sex were almost always included in the sample metadata. HLA class I and class II types, where available, came from metadata supplied by the sample provider rather than from assay-based typing. What the work shows at the level of the full study, not this receptor alone: Clinical and demographic metadata were provided uncurated, with the amount varying by source and participant.

TCRbeta CDR3 regions were amplified from genomic DNA using the immunoSEQ Assay, a bias-controlled multiplex PCR. Turning to the authors' computational methods: Within the assay, amplification of reference gene primers was used to estimate how many nucleated cells each sample contained. To quantify the absolute abundance of each unique TCRbeta CDR3 rearrangement, sequence reads were collapsed and filtered. For each sample, productive Simpson clonality was calculated as the square root of Simpson's diversity index across productive rearrangements. Held by TCRdb, this immuneACCESS table contains in-frame sequences only and omits some clones. Under half of the omission traces to an unresolved V gene where checked; the cause of the rest is unknown. V, J and clone size are taken as reported in that table, and D and trimming were inferred from the DNA itself. The sample yields about 220,000 clones; 70% to 90% were counted once. Roughly 2.2% of the sample is in the top ten clones.

One collaborating source in Seattle enrolled patients during active infection and followed them longitudinally through the course of disease. Whole blood was collected in K2EDTA tubes by collaborating institutions according to the institutions' own protocols. Collaborator samples were shipped for TCRbeta analysis as frozen whole blood, isolated PBMCs, or DNA extracted from either sample type. This clone was recorded only once. The antigen it binds to is not known. Within one base of it there is no much larger clone, and no base qualities were kept. The germline V gene supplies CDR1 SGHTA and CDR2 FQGTGA. The CDR3 covers 15 residues, taking in both the cysteine and the phenylalanine. CDR3 DNA only is kept here, 45 bases in frame from base 1. Germline trimming amounts to 1 base on V and 4 bases on J, with 4 as the count of junction bases outside the gene matches.

Input material: peripheral blood. This TCR derives from a woman in her 70s with COVID-19, enrolled during active disease. The chain was built from TRBV7-3 and TRBJ2-3, with 8 junctional bases fitting TRBD2. The CDR3 region: CASSLMGLVADTQYF. The DNA sequence is given as TGTGCCAGCAGCTTAATGGGACTAGTTGCAGATACGCAGTATTTT.